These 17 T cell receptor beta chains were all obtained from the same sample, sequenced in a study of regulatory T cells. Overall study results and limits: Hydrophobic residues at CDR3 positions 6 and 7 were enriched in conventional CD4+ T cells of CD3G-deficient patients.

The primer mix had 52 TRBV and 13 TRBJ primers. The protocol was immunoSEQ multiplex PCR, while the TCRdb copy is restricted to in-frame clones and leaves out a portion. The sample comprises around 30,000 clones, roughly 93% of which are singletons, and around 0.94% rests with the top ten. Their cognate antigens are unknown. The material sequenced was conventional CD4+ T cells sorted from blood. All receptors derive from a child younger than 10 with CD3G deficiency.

This CDR3 reads CASRWGSYNEQFF. Here the CDR3 DNA reads TGTGCCAGCAGGTGGGGCAGTTACAATGAGCAGTTCTTC. The chain recombines TRBV6-1 with TRBJ2-1, with TRBD1 as a possible D gene (5 bases). This CDR3 is 13 amino acids long. Germline CDR1 MNHNS, CDR2 SASEGT. V dropped 6 bases and J dropped 4 bases, with 10 bases sitting between them.

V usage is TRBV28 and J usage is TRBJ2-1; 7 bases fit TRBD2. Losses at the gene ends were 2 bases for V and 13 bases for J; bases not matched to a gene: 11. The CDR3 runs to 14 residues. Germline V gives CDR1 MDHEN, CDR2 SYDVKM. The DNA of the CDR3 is TGTGCCAGCAGTTTACTCGCGGCAGGCGGGAGACAGTTCTTC. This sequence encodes CASSLLAAGGRQFF.

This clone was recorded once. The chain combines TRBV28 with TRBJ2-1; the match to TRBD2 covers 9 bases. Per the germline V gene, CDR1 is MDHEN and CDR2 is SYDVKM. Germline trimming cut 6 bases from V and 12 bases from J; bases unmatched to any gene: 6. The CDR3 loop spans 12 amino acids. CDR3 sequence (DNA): TGTGCCAGCAGCCCCAAGCGGGAGGCGCAGTTCTTC. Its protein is CASSPKREAQFF.

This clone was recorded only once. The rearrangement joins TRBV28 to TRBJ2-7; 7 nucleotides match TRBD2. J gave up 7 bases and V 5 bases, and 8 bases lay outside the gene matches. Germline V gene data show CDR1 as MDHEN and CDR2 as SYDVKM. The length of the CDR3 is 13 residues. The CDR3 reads CASSLSGIGEQYF. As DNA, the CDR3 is TGTGCCAGCAGTCTGAGCGGGATCGGTGAGCAGTACTTC. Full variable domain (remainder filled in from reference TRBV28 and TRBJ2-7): DVKVTQSSRYLVKRTGEKVFLECVQDMDHENMFWYRQDPGLGLRLIYFSYDVKMKEKGDIPEGYSVSREKKERFSLILESASTNQTSMYLCASSLSGIGEQYFGPGTRLTVT.

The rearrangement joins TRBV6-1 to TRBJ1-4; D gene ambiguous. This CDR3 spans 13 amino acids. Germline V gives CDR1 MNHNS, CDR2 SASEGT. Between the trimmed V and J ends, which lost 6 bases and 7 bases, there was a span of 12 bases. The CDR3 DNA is TGTGCCAGCAGAGTAGGGCGCGGTGAAAAACTGTTTTTT. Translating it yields CASRVGRGEKLFF.

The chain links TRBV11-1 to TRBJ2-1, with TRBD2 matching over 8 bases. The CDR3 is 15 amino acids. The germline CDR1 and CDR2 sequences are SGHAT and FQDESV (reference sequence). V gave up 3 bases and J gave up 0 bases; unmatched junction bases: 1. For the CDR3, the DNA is TGTGCCAGCAGCTTTCTAGCGGGCTCCTACAATGAGCAGTTCTTC. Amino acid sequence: CASSFLAGSYNEQFF.

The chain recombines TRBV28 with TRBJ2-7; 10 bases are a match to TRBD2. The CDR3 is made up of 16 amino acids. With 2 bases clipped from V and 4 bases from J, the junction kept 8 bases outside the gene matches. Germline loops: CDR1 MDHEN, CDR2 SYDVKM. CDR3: CASSLSAASGRYEQYF. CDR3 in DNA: TGTGCCAGCAGTTTAAGCGCCGCTAGCGGGAGATACGAGCAGTACTTC.

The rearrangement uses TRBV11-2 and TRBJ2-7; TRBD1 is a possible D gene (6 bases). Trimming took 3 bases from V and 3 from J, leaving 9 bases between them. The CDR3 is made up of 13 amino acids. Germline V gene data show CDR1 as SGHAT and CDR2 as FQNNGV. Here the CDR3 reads CASSLGAVYEQYF. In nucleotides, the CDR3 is TGTGCCAGCAGCTTGGGGGCGGTCTACGAGCAGTACTTC.

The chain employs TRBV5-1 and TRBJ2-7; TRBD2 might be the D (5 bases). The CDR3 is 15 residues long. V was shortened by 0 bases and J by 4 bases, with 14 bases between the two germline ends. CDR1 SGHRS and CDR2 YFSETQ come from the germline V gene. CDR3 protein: CASSLAAGLGYEQYF. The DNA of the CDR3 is TGCGCCAGCAGCTTGGCCGCCGGACTGGGGTACGAGCAGTACTTC.

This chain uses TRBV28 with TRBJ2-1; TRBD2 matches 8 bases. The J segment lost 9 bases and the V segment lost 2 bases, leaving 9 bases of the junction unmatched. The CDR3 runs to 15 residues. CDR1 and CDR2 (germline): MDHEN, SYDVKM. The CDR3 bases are TGTGCCAGCAGTTTAAGGAGGAGGGCGGGGGGTGAGCAGTTCTTC. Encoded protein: CASSLRRRAGGEQFF.

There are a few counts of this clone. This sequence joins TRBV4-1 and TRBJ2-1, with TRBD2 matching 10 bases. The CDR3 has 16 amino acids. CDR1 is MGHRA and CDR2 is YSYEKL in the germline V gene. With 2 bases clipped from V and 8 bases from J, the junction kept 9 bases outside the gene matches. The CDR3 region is CASSQRAGLAIYEQFF. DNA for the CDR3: TGCGCCAGCAGCCAAAGAGCGGGACTAGCGATCTATGAGCAGTTCTTC.

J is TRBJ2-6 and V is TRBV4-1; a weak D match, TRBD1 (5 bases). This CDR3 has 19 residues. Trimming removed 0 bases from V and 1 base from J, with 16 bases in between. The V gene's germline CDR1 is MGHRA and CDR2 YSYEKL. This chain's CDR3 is CASSQEVGRVGSGANVLTF. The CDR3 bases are TGCGCCAGCAGCCAAGAGGTGGGCAGGGTAGGGTCTGGGGCCAACGTCCTGACTTTC.

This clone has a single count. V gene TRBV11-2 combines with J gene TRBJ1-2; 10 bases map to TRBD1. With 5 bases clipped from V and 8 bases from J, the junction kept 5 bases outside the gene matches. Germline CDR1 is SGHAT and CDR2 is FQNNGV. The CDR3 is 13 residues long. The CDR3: CASSPDRGAGYTF. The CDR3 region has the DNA TGTGCCAGCAGCCCGGACAGGGGGGCGGGCTACACCTTC. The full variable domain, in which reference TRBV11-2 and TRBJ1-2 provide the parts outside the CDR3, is EAGVAQSPRYKIIEKRQSVAFWCNPISGHATLYWYQQILGQGPKLLIQFQNNGVVDDSQLPKDRFSAERLKGVDSTLKIQPAKLEDSAVYLCASSPDRGAGYTFGSGTRLTVV.

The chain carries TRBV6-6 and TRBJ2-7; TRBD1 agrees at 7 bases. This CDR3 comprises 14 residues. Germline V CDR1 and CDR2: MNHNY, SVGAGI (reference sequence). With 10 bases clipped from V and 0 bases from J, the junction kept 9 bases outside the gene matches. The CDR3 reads CATQRAGGSYEQYF. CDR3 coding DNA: TGTGCCACCCAACGGGCAGGGGGCTCCTACGAGCAGTACTTC.

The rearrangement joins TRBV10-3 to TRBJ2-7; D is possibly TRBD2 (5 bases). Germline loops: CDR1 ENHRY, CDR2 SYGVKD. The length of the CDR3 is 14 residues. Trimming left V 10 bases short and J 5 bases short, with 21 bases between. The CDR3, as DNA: TGTGCCACCCAACCTTCGGGGAGTCGCCACGAGCAGTACTTC. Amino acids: CATQPSGSRHEQYF.

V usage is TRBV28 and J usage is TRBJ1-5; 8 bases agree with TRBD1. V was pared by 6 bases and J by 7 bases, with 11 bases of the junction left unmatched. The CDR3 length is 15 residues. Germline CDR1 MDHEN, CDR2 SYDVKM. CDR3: CASSSGGTGGQPQHF. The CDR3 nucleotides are TGTGCCAGCAGCTCGGGGGGGACAGGTGGGCAGCCCCAGCATTTT.

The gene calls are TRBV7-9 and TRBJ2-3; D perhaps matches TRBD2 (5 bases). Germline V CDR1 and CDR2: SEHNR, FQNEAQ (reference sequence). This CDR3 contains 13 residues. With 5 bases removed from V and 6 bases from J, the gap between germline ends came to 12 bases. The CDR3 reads CASSHGKRDTQYF. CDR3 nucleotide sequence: TGTGCCAGCAGCCACGGAAAGCGGGATACGCAGTATTTT.